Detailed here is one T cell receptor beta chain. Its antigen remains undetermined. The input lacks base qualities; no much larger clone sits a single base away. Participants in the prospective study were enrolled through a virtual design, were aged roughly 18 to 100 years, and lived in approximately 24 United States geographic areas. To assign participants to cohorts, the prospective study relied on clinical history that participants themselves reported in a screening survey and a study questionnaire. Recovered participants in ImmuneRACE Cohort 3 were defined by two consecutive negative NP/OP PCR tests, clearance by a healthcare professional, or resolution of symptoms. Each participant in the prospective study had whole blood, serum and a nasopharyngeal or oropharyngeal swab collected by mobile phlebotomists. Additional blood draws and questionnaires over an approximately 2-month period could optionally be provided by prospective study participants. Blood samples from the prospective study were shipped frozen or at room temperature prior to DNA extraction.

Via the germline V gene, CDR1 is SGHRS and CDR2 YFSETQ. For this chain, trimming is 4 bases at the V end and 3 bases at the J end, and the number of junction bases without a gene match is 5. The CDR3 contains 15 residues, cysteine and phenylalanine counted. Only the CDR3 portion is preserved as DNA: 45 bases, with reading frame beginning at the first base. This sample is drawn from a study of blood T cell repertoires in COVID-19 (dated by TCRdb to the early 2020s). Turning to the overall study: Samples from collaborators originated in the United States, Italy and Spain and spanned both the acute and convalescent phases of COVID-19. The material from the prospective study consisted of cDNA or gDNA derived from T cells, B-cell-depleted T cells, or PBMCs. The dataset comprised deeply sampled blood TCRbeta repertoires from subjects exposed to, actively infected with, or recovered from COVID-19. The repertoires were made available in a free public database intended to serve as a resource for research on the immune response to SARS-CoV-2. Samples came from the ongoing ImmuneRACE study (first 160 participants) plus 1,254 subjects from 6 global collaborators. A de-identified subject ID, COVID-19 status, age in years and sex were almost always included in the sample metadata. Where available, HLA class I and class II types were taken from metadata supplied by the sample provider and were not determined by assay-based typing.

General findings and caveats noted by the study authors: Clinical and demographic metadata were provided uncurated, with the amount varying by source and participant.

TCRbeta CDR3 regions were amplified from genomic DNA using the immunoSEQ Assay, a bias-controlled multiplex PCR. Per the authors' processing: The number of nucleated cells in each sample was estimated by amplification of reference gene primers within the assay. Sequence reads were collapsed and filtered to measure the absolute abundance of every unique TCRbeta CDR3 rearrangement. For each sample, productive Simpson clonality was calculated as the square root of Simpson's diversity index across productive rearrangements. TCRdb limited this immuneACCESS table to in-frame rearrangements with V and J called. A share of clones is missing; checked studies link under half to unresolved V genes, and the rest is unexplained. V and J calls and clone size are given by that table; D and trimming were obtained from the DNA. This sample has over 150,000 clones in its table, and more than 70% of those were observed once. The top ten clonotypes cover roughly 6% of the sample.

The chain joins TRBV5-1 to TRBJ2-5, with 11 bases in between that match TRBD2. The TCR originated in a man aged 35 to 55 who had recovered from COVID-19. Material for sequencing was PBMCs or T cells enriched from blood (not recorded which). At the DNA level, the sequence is TGCGCCAGCAGCCCGGGACTAGCGGAAGAAGAGACCCAGTACTTC. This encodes CASSPGLAEEETQYF.